The T cell receptor (beta chain) described here comes from a study of T cells in tuberculosis. Study as a whole: In South Africa, adults with active tuberculosis were compared with IGRA-negative and latently infected IGRA-positive adolescents. Within 7 days of starting treatment, or before, PBMC were stored. Study conclusions and caveats: Active tuberculosis patients had shorter CDR3-alpha; the beta difference was nonsignificant. GMM-specific TCRs were nearer to active tuberculosis alpha repertoires, suggesting expansion.

Repertoires were generated with immunoSEQ multiplex PCR, while TCRdb's copy carries only in-frame clones and drops some. This sample has tens of thousands of clones, with 90% to 95% found just once. Time point described: new active TB diagnosis, blood taken before or within 7 days of starting treatment. A note on this clone: As yet, its antigen is unknown.

V lost 2 bases and J lost 5; bases outside the gene matches: 10. The CDR3 consists of 16 residues. Germline CDR1 reads KGHSH; CDR2 reads LQKENI. Material: PBMCs, obtained at tuberculosis diagnosis. V usage is TRBV18 and J usage is TRBJ2-5; 8 bases match TRBD2. The sequence was obtained from an adult with tuberculosis. The CDR3 coding sequence is TGTGCCAGCTCACCAGGGGTAGCGGGAACTCGGGAGACCCAGTACTTC. Translation: CASSPGVAGTRETQYF.